This is a list of T cell receptor beta chains from one sample in a study of regulatory T cells in long-lasting Graves disease. MiXCR was run by TCRdb on the multiplex PCR reads, yielding one entry per CDR3 protein. The sample contains roughly 440,000 distinct CDR3 sequences, roughly 15% of which appear only once. A further study also used this sample, focusing on T cells in Graves' hyperthyroidism and ophthalmopathy.

The sample consisted of peripheral blood mononuclear cells (PBMCs), taken at new diagnosis, from a patient treated with antithyroid drugs. The source is a woman aged 18-29 years with Graves disease. Both conserved end residues are part of each CDR3. D genes are given only for firm matches. The listing skips clone size in some rows; elsewhere it reads once, few, many or a size class.

V gene,D gene,CDR3 length,J gene,clone size,CDR3 DNA,CDR3 protein
TRBV10-3,-,13,TRBJ2-5,many,TGTGCCATCAGTGATGTGCAGGGTGCCTCCCAGTACTTC,CAISDVQGASQYF
TRBV2,-,15,TRBJ1-5,many,TGTGCCAGCGTAAAAGACCGACAGGGCAATCAGCCCCAGCATTTT,CASVKDRQGNQPQHF
TRBV30,-,12,TRBJ2-7,few,TGTGCCTGGAGCCTGGGGGCGTACGAGCAGTACTTC,CAWSLGAYEQYF
TRBV11-3,-,13,TRBJ2-7,many,TGTGCCAGCAGCTGGACGGACTCCTACGAGCAGTACTTC,CASSWTDSYEQYF
TRBV4-1,TRBD1,14,TRBJ2-7,once,TGCGCCAGCAGCCAGGGACAGATGACCTACGAGCAGTACTTC,CASSQGQMTYEQYF
TRBV28,-,15,TRBJ2-7,-,TGTGCCAGCAGTGCCTGGAGCCGGGTCTCCTACGAGCAGTACTTC,CASSAWSRVSYEQYF
TRBV19,TRBD1,14,TRBJ1-1,few,TGTGCCAGTACCGCAGATACAGGGGGCCCTGAAGCTTTCTTT,CASTADTGGPEAFF
TRBV5-4,TRBD2,16,TRBJ2-2,few,TGTGCCAGCAGCTTGGACGGAGCTAGCGGGACCGGGGAGCTGTTTTTT,CASSLDGASGTGELFF
TRBV3-1,-,16,TRBJ2-1,many,TGTGCCAGCAGCCAAGTTGGGGCGGGATTACGGAATGAGCAGTTCTTC,CASSQVGAGLRNEQFF
TRBV19,-,15,TRBJ1-5,-,TGTGCCAGTAGCCCGTGGCACAAGGGCAATCAGCCCCAGCATTTT,CASSPWHKGNQPQHF
TRBV12-3/TRBV12-4,-,12,TRBJ2-1,few,TGTGCCAGCAGAGGTGGGGTCAATGAGCAGTTCTTC,CASRGGVNEQFF
TRBV2,-,10,TRBJ1-1,many,TGTGCCAGCTTTTACTCTGAAGCTTTCTTT,CASFYSEAFF
TRBV28,-,19,TRBJ2-3,few,TGTGCCAGCAGCTTCGTTTGGGACTCTAAAACGCATTACACAGATACGCAGTATTTT,CASSFVWDSKTHYTDTQYF
TRBV20-1,TRBD1,12,TRBJ1-4,few,TGCAGTGTTCGGACAGGGGCTGAAAAACTGTTTTTT,CSVRTGAEKLFF
TRBV20-1,-,12,TRBJ2-3,few,TGCAGTGCCCTTGACCCCACAGATACGCAGTATTTT,CSALDPTDTQYF
TRBV6-1,-,15,TRBJ2-5,few,TGTGCCAGCTCCAACGAGGCCTACCCGAAAGAGACCCAGTACTTC,CASSNEAYPKETQYF
TRBV2,-,13,TRBJ1-5,many,TGTGCCAGCTGCCGGGACAGCAATCAGCCCCAGCATTTT,CASCRDSNQPQHF
TRBV20-1,TRBD1,15,TRBJ2-2,many,TGCAGTGCTCGACAACCGGGACAGGGTCACGGGGAGCTGTTTTTT,CSARQPGQGHGELFF
TRBV19,-,15,TRBJ1-1,-,TGTGCCAGTACCCTGGGTGGGGGGCTGTCCACTGAAGCTTTCTTT,CASTLGGGLSTEAFF
TRBV7-2,TRBD1,13,TRBJ1-1,many,TGTGCCAGCAGCCAGGGACAGGTACCTGAAGCTTTCTTT,CASSQGQVPEAFF
TRBV15,TRBD1,17,TRBJ1-5,many,TGTGCCACCAGCAAAGGACAGGGGACGCGGAGCAATCAGCCCCAGCATTTT,CATSKGQGTRSNQPQHF
TRBV18,-,15,TRBJ2-7,-,TGTGCCAGCTCACCACTGGGAGTGGCCGCTCGAGAGCAGTACTTC,CASSPLGVAAREQYF
TRBV18,-,11,TRBJ1-2,many,TGTGCCAGCTCCCCTATGAAGGGCTACACCTTC,CASSPMKGYTF
TRBV20-1,TRBD2,16,TRBJ2-7,many,TGCAGTGCTACTCCCATAGCGGGCGGTAACACCTACGAGCAGTACTTC,CSATPIAGGNTYEQYF
TRBV28,-,13,TRBJ2-7,many,TGTGCCAGCAGTTTCGGGGTCGACTACGAGCAGTACTTC,CASSFGVDYEQYF
TRBV20-1,-,15,TRBJ2-1,-,TGCAGTACCCAGGACAGACAGACTTCCTACAATGAGCAGTTCTTC,CSTQDRQTSYNEQFF
TRBV28,-,14,TRBJ1-6,few,TGTGCCAGCAGTAGCGGCTCCTATAATTCACCCCTCCACTTT,CASSSGSYNSPLHF
TRBV30,-,17,TRBJ2-7,few,TGTGCCTGGAGTGTTCAGGGGCCGCTAACCCTTCCCTACGAGCAGTACTTC,CAWSVQGPLTLPYEQYF
TRBV4-1,TRBD2,16,TRBJ2-7,many,TGCGCCAGCAGCCAAGCAGGGACTAGCGGTGTATACGAGCAGTACTTC,CASSQAGTSGVYEQYF
TRBV28,-,11,TRBJ1-1,many,TGTGCCAGCAGTAGATCCACTGAAGCTTTCTTT,CASSRSTEAFF
TRBV6-2/TRBV6-3,TRBD1,15,TRBJ1-5,-,TGTGCCAGCAGATCCCAGACAGGGAGCAATCAGCCCCAGCATTTT,CASRSQTGSNQPQHF
TRBV28,-,16,TRBJ2-1,many,TGTGCCAGCAGTTTACTGGTAGCGGCCTCCTACAATGAGCAGTTCTTC,CASSLLVAASYNEQFF
TRBV5-1,-,13,TRBJ2-3,many,TGCGCCAGCAGCTTGGCCGGTGTAGATACGCAGTATTTT,CASSLAGVDTQYF
TRBV12-3/TRBV12-4,-,13,TRBJ2-2,many,TGTGCCAGCAGTTTATTCCAGGCCGGGGAGCTGTTTTTT,CASSLFQAGELFF
TRBV7-2,TRBD1,13,TRBJ1-2,-,TGTGCCAGCAGCTCCCCGGGACAGGGTGGCTACACCTTC,CASSSPGQGGYTF
TRBV28,-,15,TRBJ2-1,few,TGTGCCAGCAGTTTAAGGGGGAGAGTATACAATGAGCAGTTCTTC,CASSLRGRVYNEQFF
TRBV6-4,-,14,TRBJ2-6,few,TGTGCCAGCAGAGACAGCTCTGGGGCCAACGTCCTGACTTTC,CASRDSSGANVLTF
TRBV20-1,-,10,TRBJ2-1,few,TGCAGTGCTCAACGAAATGAGCAGTTCTTC,CSAQRNEQFF